Following are 14 T cell receptor beta chains from one sample sequenced in a study of cytomegalovirus exposure and HLA in healthy donors. The PCR ran on 60 Vbeta and 13 Jbeta primers. The data were produced by immunoSEQ multiplex PCR, yet TCRdb's version contains in-frame clones alone and is incomplete. The sample lists about 110,000 clones, 82% seen once, with about 2.5% in the top ten. The sample taken for sequencing was PBMCs. Receptors were obtained from a man aged 30 to 45 in good health and CMV-seropositive.

J is TRBJ1-1 and V is TRBV5-1; no reliable D call. Germline V lookup: CDR1 SGHRS, CDR2 YFSETQ. V was clipped by 4 bases and J by 1 base, with 11 bases between them. The CDR3 is 14 residues long. Here the CDR3 DNA reads TGCGCCAGCAGCGCCATTACAGCGAACACTGAAGCTTTCTTT. This sequence encodes CASSAITANTEAFF.

This clone was detected a few times. The V call is TRBV7-2, the J call TRBJ1-1, with 8 bases lining up with TRBD1. V lost 11 bases, J lost 6 bases, and 11 bases stayed unmatched. CDR1 and CDR2 (germline): SGHTA, FQGNSA. The CDR3 loop spans 13 amino acids. CDR3 sequence (DNA): TGTGCCCTACAGGGGGGATGGAGGGCTGAAGCTTTCTTT. It encodes CALQGGWRAEAFF.

This chain uses TRBV19 with TRBJ1-1; D is possibly TRBD1 (5 bases). V lost 8 bases and J 1 base, leaving 17 bases between the germline ends. CDR1 LNHDA and CDR2 SQIVND come from the germline V gene (reference sequence). CDR3 length: 15 amino acids. CDR3 sequence reads: CASRDSYKGNTEAFF. The CDR3 nucleotides are TGTGCCAGTCGGGACTCCTACAAGGGGAACACTGAAGCTTTCTTT.

The chain recombines TRBV7-8 with TRBJ2-3, with 8 bases matching TRBD2. Per the germline V gene, CDR1 is SGHVS and CDR2 is FQNEAQ. The CDR3 is 15 residues long. V lost 1 base and J lost 3; bases outside the gene matches: 3. For the CDR3, the DNA is TGTGCCAGCAGCTTAGTGACTAGCGCTACAGATACGCAGTATTTT. It specifies CASSLVTSATDTQYF.

This CDR3 reads CASSLYTETQETQYF. CDR3 bases: TGTGCCAGCAGCTTATACACAGAAACCCAAGAGACCCAGTACTTC. J is TRBJ2-5 and V is TRBV7-9, with unresolved D. CDR1 is SEHNR and CDR2 is FQNEAQ in the germline V gene (reference sequence). The ends were cut back, 2 bases at V and 1 base at J, with 11 bases in the middle. CDR3 size: 15 residues. Filled out from reference TRBV7-9 and TRBJ2-5, the complete variable domain reads DTGVSQNPRHKITKRGQNVTFRCDPISEHNRLYWYRQTLGQGPEFLTYFQNEAQLEKSRLLSDRFSAERPKGSFSTLEIQRTEQGDSAMYLCASSLYTETQETQYFGPGTRLLVL.

This clone was seen a handful of times. The chain uses TRBV6-1 and TRBJ1-2, with 11 nucleotides matching TRBD1. With 6 bases clipped from V and 3 bases from J, the junction kept 6 bases outside the gene matches. The CDR3 is 15 amino acids. Germline CDR1 and CDR2: MNHNS and SASEGT. The DNA for the CDR3 is TGTGCCAGCAGAGGGACAGGGGGAGACTACTATGGCTACACCTTC. This encodes CASRGTGGDYYGYTF.

This chain connects TRBV7-8 to TRBJ2-7; TRBD1 aligns across 8 bases. V shed 6 bases and J 1 base; nucleotides not matched to a gene: 11. This CDR3 is built from 16 residues. Germline V CDR1 and CDR2: SGHVS, FQNEAQ. In DNA form, the CDR3 reads TGTGCCAGCAGTTTAACGGACAGGGCTATTTCCTACGAGCAGTACTTC. This codes for CASSLTDRAISYEQYF.

The V call is TRBV2, the J call TRBJ2-1; D is ambiguous. The V gene lost 5 bases and the J gene lost 10 bases, with 9 bases spanning the gap. The length of the CDR3 is 11 residues. Per the germline V gene, CDR1 is SNHLY and CDR2 is FYNNEI. CDR3 DNA sequence: TGTGCCAGCAGTTATTCCTCCGAGCAGTTCTTC. Translated: CASSYSSEQFF.

The chain links TRBV15 to TRBJ2-7, with 7 bases aligning to TRBD2. The CDR3 totals 14 residues. Germline V gene sequence: CDR1 LNHNV, CDR2 YYDKDF (reference sequence). V lost 8 bases and J lost 5; bases outside the gene matches: 12. The CDR3 region has the DNA TGTGCCACCGCTCACAGCGGGACTATCCACGAGCAGTACTTC. This sequence encodes CATAHSGTIHEQYF.

V and J are TRBV29-1 and TRBJ2-4; D is perhaps TRBD1 (6 bases). The V and J ends lost 6 bases and 0 bases respectively, with 15 bases between them. CDR1 and CDR2 (germline): SQVTM, ANQGSEA. The CDR3 has 15 amino acids. The CDR3 coding sequence is TGCAGCGTGGGGACGGGACAAACAGCCAAAAACATTCAGTACTTC. This sequence encodes CSVGTGQTAKNIQYF.

This clone came up a few times. This chain links TRBV11-3 with TRBJ2-5, with 7 positions matching TRBD1. The DNA end favors TRBJ2-7, so the J call may be wrong. This CDR3 is built from 15 residues. CDR1 and CDR2 (germline): SGHNT, YENEEA. The DNA of the CDR3 is TGTGCCAGCAGCGTAAACAGGGGATTGACCTACGAGCAGTACTTC. It yields the protein CASSVNRGLTYEQYF.

This chain links TRBV19 with TRBJ2-5; tentatively, D is TRBD2 (6 bases). This CDR3 contains 15 residues. Germline CDR1 LNHDA, CDR2 SQIVND (reference sequence). The ends were cut back, 5 bases at V and 5 bases at J, with 18 bases in the middle. CDR3 nucleotide sequence: TGTGCCAGTAGTTGGTCTGGCGGGGTGGACGAGACCCAGTACTTC. Protein product: CASSWSGGVDETQYF.

The CDR3 loop is CASSPGQLTYEQYF. The CDR3 DNA sequence: TGTGCCAGCAGTCCGGGACAGCTAACCTACGAGCAGTACTTC. This rearrangement joins TRBV5-5 to TRBJ2-7; 7 bases fit TRBD1. CDR1 and CDR2 from the germline V gene are SGHKS and YYEKEE (reference sequence). V lost 5 bases to trimming and J lost 2 bases; unmatched junction nucleotides: 7. The CDR3 is 14 amino acids.

The rearrangement links TRBV2 to TRBJ1-2, with 8 bases matching TRBD1. This CDR3 comprises 16 residues. V was clipped by 2 bases and J by 5 bases; unmatched bases: 10. Germline V gene data show CDR1 as SNHLY and CDR2 as FYNNEI. CDR3 region: CASSERGTGGAYGYTF. The CDR3 DNA is TGTGCCAGCAGTGAAAGGGGTACAGGGGGGGCGTATGGCTACACCTTC.